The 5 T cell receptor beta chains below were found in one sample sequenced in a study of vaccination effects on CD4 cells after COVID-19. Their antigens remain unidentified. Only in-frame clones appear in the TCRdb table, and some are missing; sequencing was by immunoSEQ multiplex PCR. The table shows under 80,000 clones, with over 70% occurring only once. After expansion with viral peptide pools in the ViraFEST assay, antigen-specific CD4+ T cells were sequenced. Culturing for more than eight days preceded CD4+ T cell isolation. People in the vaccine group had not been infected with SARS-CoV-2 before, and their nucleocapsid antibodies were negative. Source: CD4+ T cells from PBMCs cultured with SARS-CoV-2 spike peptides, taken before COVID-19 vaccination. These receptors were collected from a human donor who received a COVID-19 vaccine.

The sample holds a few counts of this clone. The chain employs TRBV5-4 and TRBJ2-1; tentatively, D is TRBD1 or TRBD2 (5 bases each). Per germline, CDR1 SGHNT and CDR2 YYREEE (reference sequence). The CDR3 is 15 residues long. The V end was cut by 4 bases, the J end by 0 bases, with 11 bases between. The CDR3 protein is CASSRDPSSYNEQFF. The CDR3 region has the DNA TGTGCCAGCAGCCGGGACCCGAGCTCCTACAATGAGCAGTTCTTC.

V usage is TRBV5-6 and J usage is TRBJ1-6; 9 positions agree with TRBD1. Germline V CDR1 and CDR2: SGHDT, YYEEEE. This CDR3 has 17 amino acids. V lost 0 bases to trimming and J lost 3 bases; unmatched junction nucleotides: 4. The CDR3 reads CASSLGQGDHYNSPLHF. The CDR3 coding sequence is TGTGCCAGCAGCTTGGGACAGGGGGACCACTATAATTCACCCCTCCACTTT.

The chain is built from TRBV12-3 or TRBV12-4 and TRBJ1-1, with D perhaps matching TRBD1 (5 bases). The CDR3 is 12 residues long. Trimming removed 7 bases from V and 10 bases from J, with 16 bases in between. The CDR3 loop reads CASTGEGAGAFF. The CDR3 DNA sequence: TGTGCCAGCACTGGGGAAGGGGCAGGAGCTTTCTTT.

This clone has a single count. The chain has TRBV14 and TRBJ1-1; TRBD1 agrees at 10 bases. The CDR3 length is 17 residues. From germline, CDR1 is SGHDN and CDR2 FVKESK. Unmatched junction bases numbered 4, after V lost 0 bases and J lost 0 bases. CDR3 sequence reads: CASSQDGQGVVNTEAFF. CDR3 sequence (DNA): TGTGCCAGCAGCCAAGATGGACAGGGGGTGGTGAACACTGAAGCTTTCTTT. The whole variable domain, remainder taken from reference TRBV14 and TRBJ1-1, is EAGVTQFPSHSVIEKGQTVTLRCDPISGHDNLYWYRRVMGKEIKFLLHFVKESKQDESGMPNNRFLAERTGGTYSTLKVQPAELEDSGVYFCASSQDGQGVVNTEAFFGQGTRLTVV.

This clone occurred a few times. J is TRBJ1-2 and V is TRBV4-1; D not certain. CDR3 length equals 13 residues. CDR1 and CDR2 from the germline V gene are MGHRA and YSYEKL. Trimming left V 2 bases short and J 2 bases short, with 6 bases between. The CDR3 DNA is TGCGCCAGCAGCCAAATTATAAACTATGGCTACACCTTC. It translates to CASSQIINYGYTF.